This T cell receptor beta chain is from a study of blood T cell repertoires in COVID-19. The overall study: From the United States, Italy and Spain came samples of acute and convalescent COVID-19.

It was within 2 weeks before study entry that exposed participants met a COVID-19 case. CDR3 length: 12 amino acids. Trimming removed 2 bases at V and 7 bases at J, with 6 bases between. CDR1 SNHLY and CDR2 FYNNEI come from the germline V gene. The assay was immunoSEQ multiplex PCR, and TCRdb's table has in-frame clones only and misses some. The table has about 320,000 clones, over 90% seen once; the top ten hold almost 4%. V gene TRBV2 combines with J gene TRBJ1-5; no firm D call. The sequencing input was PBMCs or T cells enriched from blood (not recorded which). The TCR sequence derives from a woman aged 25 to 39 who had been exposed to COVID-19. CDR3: CASSEPLQPQHF. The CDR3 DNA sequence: TGTGCCAGCAGTGAACCCCTCCAGCCCCAGCATTTT.